One sample yielded the 5 T cell receptor beta chains listed below, sequenced in a study of technical replicates of blood from a few donors. Libraries were prepared by immunoSEQ multiplex PCR; TCRdb keeps only in-frame clonotypes and omits some of them. The sample holds 65,000 to 80,000 clones, about 92% seen once. Sequencing input: T cells isolated from PBMCs. The receptors come from a human donor in good health.

The chain joins TRBV5-6 to TRBJ2-3; 11 nucleotides line up with TRBD1. Trimming at V came to 4 bases and at J to 4 bases, leaving 5 bases not matched to a gene. This CDR3 comprises 15 residues. Germline V gene lookup returns CDR1 SGHDT and CDR2 YYEEEE. Here the CDR3 reads CASSRDRGTADTQYF. The CDR3 coding sequence is TGTGCCAGCAGCCGGGACAGGGGGACGGCAGATACGCAGTATTTT. Based on the CDR3 plus reference TRBV5-6 and TRBJ2-3, the full variable domain is DAGVTQSPTHLIKTRGQQVTLRCSPKSGHDTVSWYQQALGQGPQFIFQYYEEEERQRGNFPDRFSGHQFPNYSSELNVNALLLGDSALYLCASSRDRGTADTQYFGPGTRLTVL.

CDR3 region: CASTPVPGVPLSQPQHF. The CDR3 region has the DNA TGTGCCAGTACCCCCGTCCCAGGGGTCCCCTTGAGTCAGCCCCAGCATTTT. The chain recombines TRBV19 with TRBJ1-5; tentative D call: TRBD1 (6 bases). Germline-derived CDR1 and CDR2 are LNHDA and SQIVND (reference sequence). The CDR3 contains 17 residues. The germline V and J ends were trimmed by 7 bases and 6 bases, with 25 bases remaining between them.

The rearrangement joins TRBV7-2 to TRBJ1-2; 10 bases align to TRBD1. The germline V gene encodes CDR1 SGHTA and CDR2 FQGNSA. Trimming at V came to 4 bases and at J to 8 bases, leaving 16 bases not matched to a gene. This CDR3 has 17 amino acids. CDR3 amino acids: CASSSSGTGEALEGYTF. The DNA of the CDR3 is TGTGCCAGCAGCTCTTCCGGGACAGGGGAGGCTCTAGAAGGCTACACCTTC.

This clone was seen only once. The chain employs TRBV7-3 and TRBJ2-2; a possible D gene is TRBD1 (5 bases). The CDR3 spans 14 residues. The germline CDR1 and CDR2 sequences are SGHTA and FQGTGA. Deletions cut 5 bases from V and 2 bases from J, with 9 bases between. CDR3 sequence: CASSLRVNTGELFF. As DNA, the CDR3 is TGTGCCAGCAGCCTCAGGGTAAACACCGGGGAGCTGTTTTTT.

The chain combines TRBV6-1 with TRBJ1-1, with a weak D call TRBD1 (6 bases). This CDR3 is built from 13 residues. The germline V gene has CDR1 MNHNS and CDR2 SASEGT. Trimming cost V 8 bases and J 5 bases, with 15 bases left between them. The CDR3: CASLDSGRTEAFF. In DNA form, the CDR3 reads TGTGCCAGCCTGGACAGCGGGAGGACTGAAGCTTTCTTT.